The rows below give T cell receptor beta chains drawn from one sample of a study of blood T cell repertoires in COVID-19. The data were produced by immunoSEQ multiplex PCR, yet TCRdb's version contains in-frame clones alone and is incomplete. The sample gives some 300,000 clones, more than 70% of which show up once; roughly 7% is in the top ten. The sequenced sample was peripheral blood. The receptors derive from a woman in her twenties or thirties who had recovered from COVID-19. CDR3s include the opening cysteine and the closing phenylalanine or tryptophan. A D gene is named only where the DNA matches it firmly. A row's size may be missing; if present it is once, few, many or a size class.

D	V	size	J	DNA	CDR3
NA	TRBV5-4	NA	TRBJ1-1	TGTGCCAGCAGCTTGGACAACAGGGTAAGAACGAACACTGAAGCTTTCTTT	CASSLDNRVRTNTEAFF
NA	TRBV18	NA	TRBJ1-1	TGTGCCAGCTCACAGAAGACAGAAACTGAAGCTTTCTTT	CASSQKTETEAFF
TRBD2	TRBV5-4	NA	TRBJ2-3	TGTGCCAGCAGCTTGGGTGGCGCGGGGGTTTTAACAGATACGCAGTATTTT	CASSLGGAGVLTDTQYF
TRBD2	TRBV5-4	NA	TRBJ2-5	TGTGCCAGCAGCACAAGACTAGCGGGGGGGCATGAGACCCAGTACTTC	CASSTRLAGGHETQYF
NA	TRBV6-6	once	TRBJ1-3	TGTGCCAGCAGCTTCGACAGATTCTCTGGAAACACCATATATTTT	CASSFDRFSGNTIYF
NA	TRBV5-6	NA	TRBJ2-1	TGTGCCACGAGGAGCGCATACAATGAGCAGTTCTTC	CATRSAYNEQFF
NA	TRBV18	NA	TRBJ1-5	TGTGCCAGCTCTATCGGGGACATCAATCAGCCCCAGCATTTT	CASSIGDINQPQHF
NA	TRBV18	NA	TRBJ1-6	TGTGCCAGCTCACCAAACGGGGTCGGCAATTCACCCCTCCACTTT	CASSPNGVGNSPLHF
TRBD2	TRBV20-1	NA	TRBJ2-3	TGCAGTGCTAGTTTAGCGGGGGACACAGATACGCAGTATTTT	CSASLAGDTDTQYF
NA	TRBV28	NA	TRBJ2-3	TGTGCCAGCAGTTTAGTTCCCTCTACCACAGATACGCAGTATTTT	CASSLVPSTTDTQYF
NA	TRBV2	NA	TRBJ1-2	TGTGCCAGCAGTAAAAATGAGGGCTATGGCTACACCTTC	CASSKNEGYGYTF
TRBD1	TRBV19	NA	TRBJ2-2	TGTGCCAGTAGACAAACAGGGGCCTCTGGGGAGCTGTTTTTT	CASRQTGASGELFF
TRBD1	TRBV5-1	NA	TRBJ1-2	TGCGCCAGCAGCCCCCCCCGTGGCCAGGGGGCTTATGGCTACACCTTC	CASSPPRGQGAYGYTF
NA	TRBV19	NA	TRBJ2-5	TGTGCCAGTAGTCCACAGGCTGTTGAGACCCAGTACTTC	CASSPQAVETQYF
TRBD2	TRBV24-1	NA	TRBJ2-2	TGTGCCACCAGTGACCCGGGGGGGCGCCACACCGGGGAGCTGTTTTTT	CATSDPGGRHTGELFF
TRBD1	TRBV5-8	NA	TRBJ1-1	TGTGCCAGCAGCGACGGACAGGGAGGTGAAGCTTTCTTT	CASSDGQGGEAFF
NA	TRBV5-1	NA	TRBJ1-1	TGCGCCAGCAGCTTCGGGGGGCTGAACACTGAAGCTTTCTTT	CASSFGGLNTEAFF
TRBD2	TRBV6-5	few	TRBJ2-2	TGTGCCAGCAAGCTAGCGGGGGGTGGGGAGCTGTTTTTT	CASKLAGGGELFF
NA	TRBV5-4	NA	TRBJ2-1	TGTGCCAGCAGCTTGGACAGCTACAATGAGCAGTTCTTC	CASSLDSYNEQFF
NA	TRBV7-3	NA	TRBJ2-1	TGTGCCAGCAGCGGGCGGGGTTCCCCTAACAATGAGCAGTTCTTC	CASSGRGSPNNEQFF
NA	TRBV4-3	once	TRBJ1-2	TGCGCCAGCAGCCAAGGGTTCAGGGCTGGCTACACCTTC	CASSQGFRAGYTF
TRBD2	TRBV6-2/TRBV6-3	NA	TRBJ2-1	TGTGCCAGCAGTTACGATCTAGCGGGGGGGCCTTCCGATGAGCAGTTCTTC	CASSYDLAGGPSDEQFF
NA	TRBV5-1	NA	TRBJ2-3	TGCGCCAGCAGCTTAGGGGGGGAGAGCACAGATACGCAGTATTTT	CASSLGGESTDTQYF
NA	TRBV20-1	many	TRBJ2-1	TGCAGTGCTAGTAGGGGGGGCCTAGGCAATGAGCAGTTCTTC	CSASRGGLGNEQFF
TRBD1	TRBV19	many	TRBJ2-2	TGTGCCAGTAGGGGACAGGGGGCCGGCGGGGAGCTGTTTTTT	CASRGQGAGGELFF
NA	TRBV2	NA	TRBJ2-2	TGTGCCAGCAGTGTCGGCAGGGCAAACACCGGGGAGCTGTTTTTT	CASSVGRANTGELFF
TRBD1	TRBV5-1	few	TRBJ2-7	TGCGCCAGCAGCTTGGAGCCGGGACAGGGTGGCGGGGAGCAGTACTTC	CASSLEPGQGGGEQYF
NA	TRBV7-2	NA	TRBJ1-1	TGTGCCAGCAGCTTAGATGGGACTACAATGAACACTGAAGCTTTCTTT	CASSLDGTTMNTEAFF
NA	TRBV15	NA	TRBJ1-5	TGTGCCACCAGCAGAGACAGGGGTTACAATCAGCCCCAGCATTTT	CATSRDRGYNQPQHF
NA	TRBV7-6	NA	TRBJ1-6	TGTGCCAGCAGTCCTGGGGGGACCGGACCCAGCTCCTATAATTCACCCCTCCACTTT	CASSPGGTGPSSYNSPLHF
NA	TRBV11-2	NA	TRBJ1-1	TGTGCCAGCAGCTCCCTGGGGACTCCGACGAACACTGAAGCTTTCTTT	CASSSLGTPTNTEAFF
TRBD1	TRBV9	NA	TRBJ1-4	TGTGCCAGCAGCAGGGGGCAAAATGAAAAACTGTTTTTT	CASSRGQNEKLFF
TRBD2	TRBV5-1	few	TRBJ2-3	TGCGCCAGCAGCTTGAGTGGGGCGGGGGGCGGCACAGATACGCAGTATTTT	CASSLSGAGGGTDTQYF
NA	TRBV12-3/TRBV12-4	NA	TRBJ1-1	TGTGCCAGCAGTCGACAGGAGAACACTGAAGCTTTCTTT	CASSRQENTEAFF
NA	TRBV7-8	NA	TRBJ1-3	TGTGCCAGCAGCCCAGTCGGGGGGATAGCTGGAAACACCATATATTTT	CASSPVGGIAGNTIYF